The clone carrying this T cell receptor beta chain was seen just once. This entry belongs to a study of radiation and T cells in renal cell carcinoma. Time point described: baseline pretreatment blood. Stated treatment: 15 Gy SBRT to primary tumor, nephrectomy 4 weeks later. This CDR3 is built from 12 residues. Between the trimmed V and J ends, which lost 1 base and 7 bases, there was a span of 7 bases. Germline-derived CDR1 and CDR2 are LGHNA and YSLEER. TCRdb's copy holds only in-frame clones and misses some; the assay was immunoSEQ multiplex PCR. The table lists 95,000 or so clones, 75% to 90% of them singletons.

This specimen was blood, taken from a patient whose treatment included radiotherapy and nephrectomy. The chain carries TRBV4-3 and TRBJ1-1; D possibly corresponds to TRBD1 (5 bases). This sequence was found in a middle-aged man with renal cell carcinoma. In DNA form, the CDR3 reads TGCGCCAGCAGCCAAGCGGGGGGTGAAGCTTTCTTT. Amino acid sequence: CASSQAGGEAFF.